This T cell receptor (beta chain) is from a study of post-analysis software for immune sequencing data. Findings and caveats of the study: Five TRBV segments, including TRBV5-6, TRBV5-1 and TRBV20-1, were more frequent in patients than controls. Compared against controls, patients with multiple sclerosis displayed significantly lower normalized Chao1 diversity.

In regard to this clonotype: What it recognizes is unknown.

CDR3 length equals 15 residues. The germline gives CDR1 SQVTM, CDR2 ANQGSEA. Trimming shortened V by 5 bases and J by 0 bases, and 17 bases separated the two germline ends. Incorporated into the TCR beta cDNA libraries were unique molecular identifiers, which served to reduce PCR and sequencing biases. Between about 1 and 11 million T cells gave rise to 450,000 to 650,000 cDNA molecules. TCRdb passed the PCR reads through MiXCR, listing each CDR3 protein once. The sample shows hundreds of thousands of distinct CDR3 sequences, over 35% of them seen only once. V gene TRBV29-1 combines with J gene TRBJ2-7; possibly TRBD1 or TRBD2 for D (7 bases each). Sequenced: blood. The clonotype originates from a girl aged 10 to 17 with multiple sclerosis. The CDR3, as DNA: TGCAGCGTTCACCCAGGGGGGGGCCCCTCCTACGAGCAGTACTTC. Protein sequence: CSVHPGGGPSYEQYF.